This T cell receptor (beta chain) was documented in a study of T-cell memory formation after mild COVID-19. The CDR3 is 15 residues long. Looked up from germline, CDR1 is KGHSH and CDR2 is LQKENI. The V segment lost 4 bases and the J segment 3 bases; nucleotides outside the gene matches: 4. Libraries for TCRalpha and TCRbeta carried sample barcodes and unique molecular identifiers via 5'RACE. TCRdb redid the calling of the 5' RACE reads with MiXCR, one entry per CDR3 protein. The sample carries hundreds of thousands of distinct CDR3 sequences, 20% to 25% recorded once. This chain links TRBV18 with TRBJ2-5; 11 bases are a match to TRBD1. The sequenced material came from PBMCs or a T cell subset sorted from them (not recorded which). The source of this sequence is an adult woman who had mild COVID-19 (a few samples of this study predate the infection). Cell type and time point are not known. CDR3 nucleotides: TGTGCCAGCTCACGCGGGACAGGGGGAAAAGAGACCCAGTACTTC. This gives the protein CASSRGTGGKETQYF. Complete variable domain (other parts from reference TRBV18 and TRBJ2-5): NAGVMQNPRHLVRRRGQEARLRCSPMKGHSHVYWYRQLPEEGLKFMVYLQKENIIDESGMPKERFSAEFPKEGPSILRIQQVVRGDSAAYFCASSRGTGGKETQYFGPGTRLLVL.